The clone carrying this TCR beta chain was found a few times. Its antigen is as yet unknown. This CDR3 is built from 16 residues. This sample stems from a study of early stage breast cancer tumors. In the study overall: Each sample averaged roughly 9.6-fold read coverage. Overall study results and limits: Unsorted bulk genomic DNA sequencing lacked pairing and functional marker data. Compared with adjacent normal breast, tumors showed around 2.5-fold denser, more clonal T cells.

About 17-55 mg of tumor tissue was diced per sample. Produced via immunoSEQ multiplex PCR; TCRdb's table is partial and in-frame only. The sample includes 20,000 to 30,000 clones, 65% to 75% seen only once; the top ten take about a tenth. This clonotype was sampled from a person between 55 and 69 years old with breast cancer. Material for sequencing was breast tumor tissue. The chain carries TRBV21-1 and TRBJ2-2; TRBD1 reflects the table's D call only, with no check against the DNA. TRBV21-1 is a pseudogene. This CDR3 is CASPQTGGVRTGELFF. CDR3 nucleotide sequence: TGTGCCAGCCCACAAACAGGGGGCGTAAGGACCGGGGAGCTGTTTTTT.